The entry below gives a single T cell receptor beta chain sequence along with its context. One end of the junction fails to match germline, which may point to a read error. As it was prepared, the TCRbeta library received unique molecular identifiers. MiXCR, applied by TCRdb to the PCR reads, yields one record per CDR3 protein. The sample includes some 500,000 distinct CDR3 sequences, 15% to 20% seen only once; the top ten take more than 2.5%. The sample is drawn from a study of T-cell reconstitution after alpha-beta-depleted transplantation in children. The CDR3 loop spans 18 amino acids. The chain joins TRBV12-3 or TRBV12-4 to TRBJ2-7, with D perhaps TRBD1 (6 bases). The clonotype originates from a human donor who donated a stem cell graft to a child with acute lymphoblastic leukemia. Sequences were derived from PBMCs from the stem cell graft donor, sampled from the stem cell graft. The chain's CDR3 is CASCLEWSSNRAVDEQYF. For the CDR3, the DNA is TGTGCCAGCTGTTTAGAGTGGTCGTCAAACAGGGCGGTGGACGAGCAGTACTTC.